Listed below are T cell receptor beta chains from one sample, sequenced in a study of cytotoxic CD8 clonotypes in ibrutinib-treated CLL. Assay used: immunoSEQ multiplex PCR; TCRdb lists only in-frame clones, some missing. The sample records 130,000 or so clones, 60% to 80% being singletons. Material: PBMCs, obtained after 12 months of ibrutinib treatment. The source of these receptors is a human donor with chronic lymphocytic leukemia. Both conserved end residues are part of each CDR3. D genes are given only for firm matches.

d_call: NA; j_call: TRBJ2-7; v_call: TRBV29-1; cdr3_aa: CSARWDLYEQYF
d_call: NA; j_call: TRBJ2-7; v_call: TRBV18; cdr3_aa: CASSWSKPYEQYF
d_call: NA; j_call: TRBJ1-2; v_call: TRBV6-1; cdr3_aa: CASSESNYGYTF
d_call: NA; j_call: TRBJ2-7; v_call: TRBV18; cdr3_aa: CASSLMDQYEQYF
d_call: TRBD1; j_call: TRBJ1-5; v_call: TRBV28; cdr3_aa: CASSPPTGRRSNQPQHF
d_call: TRBD1; j_call: TRBJ1-3; v_call: TRBV28; cdr3_aa: CATGGGAGNTIYF
d_call: NA; j_call: TRBJ2-5; v_call: TRBV20-1; cdr3_aa: CIPGEEETQYF
d_call: TRBD1; j_call: TRBJ1-2; v_call: TRBV7-2; cdr3_aa: CASSLRQGAPHGYTF
d_call: NA; j_call: TRBJ2-1; v_call: TRBV5-1; cdr3_aa: CASSFREKQFF
d_call: TRBD2; j_call: TRBJ2-5; v_call: TRBV13; cdr3_aa: CASSSPGTSGGDQETQYF
d_call: NA; j_call: TRBJ2-3; v_call: TRBV7-7; cdr3_aa: CASSSGSLSTQYF
d_call: NA; j_call: TRBJ2-3; v_call: TRBV11-3; cdr3_aa: CASSLGYTARYRTDTQYF
d_call: NA; j_call: TRBJ2-7; v_call: TRBV5-1; cdr3_aa: CASSLGTGEQYF